This entry lists 29 T cell receptor beta chains sequenced from one sample in a study of T cell responses to AZD1222 COVID-19 vaccine (dated by TCRdb to the early 2020s). The time point tag for this specimen amounts to: baseline before first vaccination. The protocol used for the library was the immunoSEQ multiplex PCR assay. TCRdb obtained this table from immuneACCESS and retained in-frame rearrangements with V and J assigned. These tables miss some clones; where compared with another copy, unresolved V genes account for less than half of the shortfall, and the remainder is unexplained. The sample profile shows about 150,000 clones; over 75% of them were found once. The ten largest clones represent roughly 1.9% of the sample. The material sequenced was peripheral blood, taken on day 0 of AZD1222 vaccination. These receptor sequences come from an adult in good health.

CDR3 region: CASSLSGVGNEKLFF. CDR3 nucleotide sequence: TGTGCCAGCAGTTTATCAGGGGTCGGTAATGAAAAACTGTTTTTT. This chain links TRBV28 with TRBJ1-4; perhaps TRBD1 as D (6 bases). CDR1 is MDHEN, CDR2 SYDVKM, per germline. Trimming shortened V by 1 base and J by 4 bases, and 10 bases separated the two germline ends. The CDR3 length is 15 residues.

This clone was seen just once. The chain links TRBV9 to TRBJ1-5, with D maybe TRBD1 (5 bases). CDR3 length: 15 residues. CDR1 and CDR2 (germline): SGDLS, YYNGEE. V was clipped by 4 bases and J by 2 bases, with 13 bases between them. The CDR3 nucleotides are TGTGCCAGCAGCACCGGGACCTCGGGCAATCAGCCCCAGCATTTT. Its translation is CASSTGTSGNQPQHF.

The chain is built from TRBV19 and TRBJ1-2; possible D gene TRBD1, 5 bases. CDR1 LNHDA and CDR2 SQIVND come from the germline V gene (reference sequence). Trimming cost V 10 bases and J 4 bases, with 28 bases left between them. This CDR3 comprises 17 residues. The chain's CDR3 is CATAPGDGFQGVYGYTF. The CDR3 nucleotides are TGTGCCACCGCCCCTGGGGACGGATTTCAAGGGGTCTATGGCTACACCTTC.

J is TRBJ2-7 and V is TRBV14; D gene ambiguous. The germline V gene encodes CDR1 SGHDN and CDR2 FVKESK. The CDR3 length is 13 residues. V was cut by 4 bases and J by 1 base, with 8 bases left in between. CDR3 loop: CASSLTSSYEQYF. CDR3 sequence (DNA): TGTGCCAGCAGCCTCACCTCATCCTACGAGCAGTACTTC.

This rearrangement joins TRBV5-3 to TRBJ1-4; the match to TRBD1 covers 7 bases. TRBV5-3 is identified as an open reading frame with a role that is uncertain. Germline trimming cut 4 bases from V and 5 bases from J; bases unmatched to any gene: 8. The CDR3 is 15 amino acids. The CDR3 nucleotides read TGTGCCAGAAGCCCCGGGACAGTTGAAAATGAAAAACTGTTTTTT. Translation gives CARSPGTVENEKLFF.

This chain joins TRBV6-5 and TRBJ2-2; a possible D gene is TRBD2 (5 bases). CDR1 is MNHEY and CDR2 is SVGAGI in the germline V gene. V gave up 6 bases and J gave up 0 bases, with 8 bases separating them. This CDR3 contains 14 residues. CDR3 DNA sequence: TGTGCCAGCAGCCGGAGGCCGAACACCGGGGAGCTGTTTTTT. Translated, it gives CASSRRPNTGELFF.

This chain connects TRBV6-6 to TRBJ1-1; unclear D gene. The ends were cut back, 8 bases at V and 1 base at J, with 8 bases in the middle. This CDR3 contains 12 residues. CDR1 is MNHNY, CDR2 SVGAGI, per germline (reference sequence). CDR3 nucleotides: TGTGCCAGCTGTGTGCGGAACACTGAAGCTTTCTTT. It specifies CASCVRNTEAFF.

The rearrangement uses TRBV7-2 and TRBJ2-3; tentatively, D is TRBD2 (5 bases). V was clipped by 3 bases and J by 0 bases, with 7 bases between them. The CDR3 covers 14 residues. Germline CDR1 is SGHTA and CDR2 is FQGNSA. CDR3 bases: TGTGCCAGCAGCTTGAGGGCGAGCACAGATACGCAGTATTTT. It specifies CASSLRASTDTQYF.

The chain carries TRBV13 and TRBJ1-4; D gene ambiguous. V lost 1 base and J lost 2, with 11 bases in between. The CDR3 consists of 16 residues. Germline V CDR1 and CDR2: PRHDT, FYEKMQ (reference sequence). The CDR3 protein is CASSLESLATNEKLFF. CDR3 in DNA: TGTGCCAGCAGCTTAGAAAGTCTTGCGACTAATGAAAAACTGTTTTTT. The full variable domain, in which reference TRBV13 and TRBJ1-4 provide the parts outside the CDR3, is AAGVIQSPRHLIKEKRETATLKCYPIPRHDTVYWYQQGPGQDPQFLISFYEKMQSDKGSIPDRFSAQQFSDYHSELNMSSLELGDSALYFCASSLESLATNEKLFFGSGTQLSVL.

The chain employs TRBV4-2 and TRBJ2-7; 8 nucleotides line up with TRBD1. Germline V gives CDR1 LGHNA, CDR2 YNFKEQ. V was clipped by 3 bases and J by 1 base; unmatched bases: 11. The CDR3 is made up of 17 amino acids. CDR3 sequence: CASSQETTGAISYEQYF. In DNA form, the CDR3 reads TGTGCCAGCAGCCAGGAGACGACAGGGGCGATATCCTACGAGCAGTACTTC.

The CDR3 region is CASSKQGVGYNEQFF. The DNA for the CDR3 is TGTGCCAGCAGTAAACAGGGGGTGGGCTACAATGAGCAGTTCTTC. This rearrangement joins TRBV6-2 or TRBV6-3 to TRBJ2-1; 8 positions match TRBD1. Germline V gene data show CDR1 as MNHEY and CDR2 as SVGEGT. This CDR3 is built from 15 residues. The J segment lost 3 bases and the V segment lost 5 bases, leaving 6 bases of the junction unmatched.

The chain combines TRBV5-1 with TRBJ2-7; 10 bases are shared with TRBD2. V was clipped by 1 base and J by 7 bases; unmatched bases: 8. The CDR3 extends over 15 amino acids. In germline, CDR1 is SGHRS, CDR2 YFSETQ. CDR3 DNA: TGCGCCAGCAGCTTGAGTTCTAGCGGGAGTTATGAGCAGTACTTC. Translation: CASSLSSSGSYEQYF.

V is TRBV2 and J is TRBJ2-7, with D uncertain. V was pared by 0 bases and J by 6 bases, with 6 bases between. The CDR3 is 12 amino acids. Per germline, CDR1 SNHLY and CDR2 FYNNEI. In DNA form, the CDR3 reads TGTGCCAGCAGTGAAGCGCGAGGCGAGCAGTACTTC. Translating it yields CASSEARGEQYF.

With regard to this clone: Additional DNA sequences in this sample encode the identical CDR3. The chain couples TRBV11-2 to TRBJ1-2; D is ambiguous. CDR3 length: 14 amino acids. Germline lookup yields CDR1 SGHAT and CDR2 FQNNGV. V was cut by 1 base and J by 1 base, with 7 bases left in between. CDR3 DNA sequence: TGTGCCAGCAGCTTAGGACCGAATAACTATGGCTACACCTTC. Amino acids: CASSLGPNNYGYTF.

This chain links TRBV28 with TRBJ2-2; 11 bases are a match to TRBD2. Trimming at V came to 6 bases and at J to 5 bases, leaving 5 bases not matched to a gene. Germline V CDR1 and CDR2: MDHEN, SYDVKM. The CDR3 loop spans 15 amino acids. As DNA, the CDR3 is TGTGCCAGCAGCCGGACTAGCGGGCCGACCGGGGAGCTGTTTTTT. It yields the protein CASSRTSGPTGELFF.

The chain's CDR3 is CASSQDYWGLSTGDQYF. The CDR3, as DNA: TGTGCCAGCAGCCAAGATTACTGGGGGCTCTCGACGGGTGACCAGTACTTC. The chain is built from TRBV3-1 (or the pseudogene TRBV3-2) and TRBJ2-5; tentatively, D is TRBD1 (6 bases). The CDR3 extends over 17 amino acids. The V gene's germline CDR1 is LGHDT and CDR2 YNNKEL (reference sequence). Trimming took 0 bases from V and 10 from J, leaving 24 bases between them.

This clone has a single count. The chain couples TRBV7-2 to TRBJ1-2, with 12 bases fitting TRBD1. J was trimmed by 8 bases and V by 5 bases; bases with no gene match: 12. CDR3 size: 16 residues. Germline V gene lookup returns CDR1 SGHTA and CDR2 FQGNSA. CDR3 in DNA: TGTGCCAGCAGCCAAAGGGACAGGGGGCTGTTTGGGGGCTACACCTTC. Protein product: CASSQRDRGLFGGYTF.

The table lists this clone with a count of one. V gene TRBV7-5 combines with J gene TRBJ1-2; the table assigns TRBD1, which was not confirmed against the DNA. TRBV7-5 has pseudogene status. The CDR3 sequence is 14 residues long. The CDR3 loop is CARSQRGGPYGYTF. The CDR3 region has the DNA TGTGCCAGAAGCCAAAGGGGTGGACCCTATGGCTACACCTTC.

The V call is TRBV7-9, the J call TRBJ1-2; D possibly corresponds to TRBD1 (5 bases). The CDR3 is 15 residues long. The germline CDR1 and CDR2 sequences are SEHNR and FQNEAQ (reference sequence). V lost 7 bases, J lost 8 bases, and 23 bases lay in between. Written as DNA, the CDR3 is TGTGCCAGCATCCTAGTTGATTGGACGGGGACCGGCTACACCTTC. As protein: CASILVDWTGTGYTF.

The genes are TRBV9 and TRBJ2-5; TRBD1 matches 9 bases. V shed 2 bases, J shed 4 bases, and the junction held 6 bases outside the gene matches. The germline CDR1 and CDR2 sequences are SGDLS and YYNGEE. There are 15 residues in the CDR3. The CDR3 region is CASSVGQGKGETQYF. The CDR3 DNA follows: TGTGCCAGCAGCGTTGGACAGGGGAAAGGAGAGACCCAGTACTTC.

The gene calls are TRBV4-2 and TRBJ2-2, with 7 positions matching TRBD2. Germline V gene lookup returns CDR1 LGHNA and CDR2 YNFKEQ. This CDR3 has 15 residues. Trimming took 4 bases from V and 6 from J; bases not matched to a gene: 8. CDR3 amino acids: CASSPGLSVPGELFF. CDR3 in DNA: TGTGCCAGCAGCCCGGGACTATCTGTCCCCGGGGAGCTGTTTTTT.

The chain couples TRBV7-2 to TRBJ2-7; D possibly corresponds to TRBD1 (6 bases). CDR1 and CDR2 from the germline V gene are SGHTA and FQGNSA. The CDR3 covers 13 residues. V lost 4 bases and J 4 bases, leaving 11 bases between the germline ends. CDR3 protein: CASSSGTLYEQYF. Here the CDR3 DNA reads TGTGCCAGCAGCTCCGGGACACTGTACGAGCAGTACTTC.

V and J are TRBV4-2 and TRBJ2-6; the D gene is possibly TRBD2 (5 bases). Germline lookup yields CDR1 LGHNA and CDR2 YNFKEQ. This CDR3 comprises 16 residues. Trimming left V 1 base short and J 3 bases short, with 10 bases between. This CDR3 is CASSQAEGNGANVLTF. The CDR3 DNA reads TGTGCCAGCAGCCAAGCAGAGGGAAATGGGGCCAACGTCCTGACTTTC.

The gene calls are TRBV2 and TRBJ2-3, with 10 bases aligning to TRBD2. CDR3 size: 15 residues. Germline CDR1 SNHLY, CDR2 FYNNEI. Losses at the gene ends were 1 base for V and 5 bases for J; bases not matched to a gene: 3. The CDR3 spells CASSEVLAGEDTQYF. The CDR3 bases are TGTGCCAGCAGTGAAGTTCTAGCGGGAGAAGATACGCAGTATTTT.

The chain's CDR3 is CASSQQQGVYNQPQHF. CDR3 DNA sequence: TGTGCCAGCAGTCAACAACAGGGGGTATACAATCAGCCCCAGCATTTT. The rearrangement links TRBV28 to TRBJ1-5; 8 bases match TRBD1. Germline-derived CDR1 and CDR2 are MDHEN and SYDVKM. With V trimmed by 5 bases and J by 3 bases, 9 bases remained unmatched. The CDR3 extends over 16 amino acids.

The J gene is TRBJ1-4, the V gene TRBV6-2 or TRBV6-3; D unclear. From germline, CDR1 is MNHEY and CDR2 SVGEGT. V lost 2 bases and J 5 bases, leaving 24 bases between the germline ends. There are 19 residues in the CDR3. This chain's CDR3 is CASSYTHLLPDGGNEKLFF. The CDR3 bases are TGTGCCAGCAGTTACACCCATCTGCTACCGGACGGAGGGAATGAAAAACTGTTTTTT.

This rearrangement joins TRBV7-2 to TRBJ1-2; D not certain. The V gene's germline CDR1 is SGHTA and CDR2 FQGNSA. This CDR3 has 11 amino acids. With 3 bases removed from V and 1 base from J, the gap between germline ends came to 0 bases. CDR3 in amino acids: CASSFNYGYTF. The CDR3 bases are TGTGCCAGCAGCTTTAACTATGGCTACACCTTC.

This clone was seen only once. V and J are TRBV3-1 (or the pseudogene TRBV3-2) and TRBJ2-7; 7 nucleotides line up with TRBD1. V dropped 0 bases and J dropped 3; count of bases not matched to a gene: 8. The CDR3 is 16 residues long. The germline V gene has CDR1 LGHDT and CDR2 YNNKEL (reference sequence). The CDR3 here is CASSQEIGTAFYEQYF. The CDR3, as DNA: TGTGCCAGCAGCCAAGAAATCGGGACAGCGTTCTACGAGCAGTACTTC.

J is TRBJ1-2 and V is TRBV6-2 or TRBV6-3; 7 bases are a match to TRBD1. Germline-derived CDR1 and CDR2 are MNHEY and SVGEGT. V was pared by 6 bases and J by 2 bases, with 9 bases of the junction left unmatched. The CDR3 loop spans 15 amino acids. Here the CDR3 reads CASSRQLQGNYGYTF. The CDR3 nucleotides are TGTGCCAGCAGCCGACAATTACAGGGGAACTATGGCTACACCTTC.